Reported below is one T cell receptor (beta chain). The antigen is undetermined. These data originate in a study of siplizumab effects on memory and regulatory T cells. General study findings and limits: Roughly 75-97% of proliferating CD4+ or CD8+ clones lacked a naive or memory phenotype that could be assigned. Most alloreactive clones went unmapped to unstimulated subsets; only a minor fraction mapped.

CDR3 length: 14 residues. Germline assignment: CDR1 LNHDA and CDR2 SQIVND (reference sequence). The V and J ends lost 4 bases and 5 bases respectively, with 15 bases between them. Sequenced by immunoSEQ multiplex PCR; TCRdb stores in-frame clones only, minus some. The sample yields about 40,000 clones, 89% seen once. The receptor was isolated from a human donor in good health. The chain carries TRBV19 and TRBJ2-7, with D perhaps being TRBD1 or TRBD2 (5 bases each). The sequencing sample was made of naive CD4+ T cells sorted from blood. CDR3 nucleotides: TGTGCCAGTAGTACCCCAGGGACGCGGAACGAGCAGTACTTC. The encoded protein is CASSTPGTRNEQYF. Full variable domain (remainder filled in from reference TRBV19 and TRBJ2-7): DGGITQSPKYLFRKEGQNVTLSCEQNLNHDAMYWYRQDPGQGLRLIYYSQIVNDFQKGDIAEGYSVSREKKESFPLTVTSAQKNPTAFYLCASSTPGTRNEQYFGPGTRLTVT.